The T cell receptor (beta chain) under discussion was sequenced for a study of blood T cell repertoires in COVID-19. As processed by the authors: The assay estimated nucleated cells by amplifying reference gene primers. The repertoire was sequenced with immunoSEQ multiplex PCR; TCRdb's copy has only in-frame clones and lacks some. V and J calls and clone size follow that table, whereas D and trimming were derived from the DNA. The table shows a few hundred thousand clones, with around four fifths occurring only once. In assigning cohorts, the study relied on participant-reported clinical history. The CDR3 loop spans 15 amino acids. The junction had 11 bases not matched to a gene; V was cut back by 4 bases and J by 5 bases. From germline, CDR1 is SGHRS and CDR2 YFSETQ.

This receptor was taken from a young man with acute COVID-19. J is TRBJ2-5 and V is TRBV5-1; 7 bases agree with TRBD1. Sequences were obtained from PBMCs or T cells enriched from blood (not recorded which). The CDR3 loop reads CASSKQGVGVETQYF. CDR3 nucleotide sequence: TGCGCCAGCAGCAAGCAGGGGGTGGGAGTGGAGACCCAGTACTTC.